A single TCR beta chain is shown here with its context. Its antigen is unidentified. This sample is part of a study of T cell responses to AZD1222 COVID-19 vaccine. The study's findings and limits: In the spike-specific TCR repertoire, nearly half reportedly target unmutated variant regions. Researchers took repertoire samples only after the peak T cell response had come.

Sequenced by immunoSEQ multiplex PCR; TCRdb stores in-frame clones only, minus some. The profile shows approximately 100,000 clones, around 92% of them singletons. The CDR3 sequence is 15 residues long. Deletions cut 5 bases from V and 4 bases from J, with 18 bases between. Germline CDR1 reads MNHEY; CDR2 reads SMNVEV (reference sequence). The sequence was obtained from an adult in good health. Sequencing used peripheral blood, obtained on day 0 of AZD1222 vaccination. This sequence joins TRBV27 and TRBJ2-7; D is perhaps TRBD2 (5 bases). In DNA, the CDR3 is TGTGCCAGCAGTCGTACCTGGGTAGGCGGGTACGAGCAGTACTTC. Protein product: CASSRTWVGGYEQYF.